This T cell receptor (beta chain) derives from a study of T cell repertoires in cytomegalovirus infection. Study-level background: Public TCR beta signature analysis indicated the presence of both CMV infection and matching HLA type. Regarding the study as a whole: Frequencies of public TCR beta families were cumulated, and this identified carriers of CMV plus the relevant HLA.

MiXCR was run by TCRdb on the reads, yielding one entry per CDR3 protein. Of 150,000 or so distinct CDR3 sequences listed, approximately 5.9% are singletons. This CDR3 has 13 residues. Germline V gene data show CDR1 as DFQATT and CDR2 as SNEGSKA (reference sequence). Trimming took 3 bases from V and 1 from J, leaving 9 bases between them. The sample holds a few counts of this clonotype. Its antigen is unknown. The sequencing input was PBMCs. The chain carries TRBV20-1 and TRBJ1-2; D is undetermined. The receptor was isolated from a human donor in good health (CMV status not recorded). Some clones in this sample may be carry-over from other donors' samples. The CDR3: CSARARLNYGYTF. The CDR3, as DNA: TGCAGTGCTAGGGCCAGGCTTAACTATGGCTACACCTTC.